These 28 T cell receptor beta chains came from one sample sequenced in a study of CD4 T cells in relation to SARS-CoV-2 and coronaviruses. TCRdb's table, derived via immunoSEQ multiplex PCR, lists solely in-frame clones and lacks some. The profile shows 50,000 to 65,000 clones, 92% of them singletons. The sequenced sample was naive CD4+ T cells from PBMCs. The subset is: naive CD4+ T cells isolated by negative enrichment. Receptors originate from an adult with COVID-19.

The chain has TRBV18 and TRBJ2-2; 7 nucleotides agree with TRBD1. V trimming: 3 bases; J trimming: 0 bases; junction bases outside the gene matches: 4. This CDR3 region has 16 residues. Germline V gene data show CDR1 as KGHSH and CDR2 as LQKENI. CDR3 protein: CASSPRTGTNTGELFF. CDR3 DNA sequence: TGTGCCAGCTCACCTAGGACAGGAACGAACACCGGGGAGCTGTTTTTT.

This clone appeared once. V gene TRBV11-2 combines with J gene TRBJ2-5; TRBD2 agrees at 11 bases. The CDR3 length is 15 residues. V trimming: 1 base; J trimming: 5 bases; junction bases outside the gene matches: 3. The germline V gene encodes CDR1 SGHAT and CDR2 FQNNGV. For the CDR3, the DNA is TGTGCCAGCAGCTTAGTAGCGGGAGGGCCGGAGACCCAGTACTTC. Translated: CASSLVAGGPETQYF.

J is TRBJ2-6 and V is TRBV19; D is unresolved. The V gene's germline CDR1 is LNHDA and CDR2 SQIVND (reference sequence). V gave up 6 bases and J gave up 0 bases, with 9 bases separating them. There are 15 residues in the CDR3. CDR3: CASRVTFSGANVLTF. CDR3 coding DNA: TGTGCCAGTAGAGTGACTTTCTCTGGGGCCAACGTCCTGACTTTC. Supplemented by reference TRBV19 and TRBJ2-6, the full variable domain reads DGGITQSPKYLFRKEGQNVTLSCEQNLNHDAMYWYRQDPGQGLRLIYYSQIVNDFQKGDIAEGYSVSREKKESFPLTVTSAQKNPTAFYLCASRVTFSGANVLTFGAGSRLTVL.

The chain is built from TRBV19 and TRBJ2-3, with D unresolved. Germline V gives CDR1 LNHDA, CDR2 SQIVND (reference sequence). V shed 10 bases and J shed 3 bases, with 8 bases lying between them. The CDR3 is made up of 11 amino acids. Here the CDR3 DNA reads TGTGCCACCTCCGTAACAGATACGCAGTATTTT. Translation: CATSVTDTQYF.

This chain joins TRBV5-1 and TRBJ2-2, with D tentatively TRBD1 (6 bases). Germline loops: CDR1 SGHRS, CDR2 YFSETQ. CDR3 length: 14 amino acids. V was shortened by 4 bases and J by 5 bases, with 12 bases between the two germline ends. CDR3 coding DNA: TGCGCCAGCAGCGACGAGGACAGAACCGGGGAGCTGTTTTTT. Protein: CASSDEDRTGELFF. Filled out from reference TRBV5-1 and TRBJ2-2, the complete variable domain reads KAGVTQTPRYLIKTRGQQVTLSCSPISGHRSVSWYQQTPGQGLQFLFEYFSETQRNKGNFPGRFSGRQFSNSRSEMNVSTLELGDSALYLCASSDEDRTGELFFGEGSRLTVL.

The chain's CDR3 is CASSLDNMETQYF. The CDR3 coding sequence is TGTGCCAGCAGCTTGGACAACATGGAGACCCAGTACTTC. This sequence joins TRBV5-6 and TRBJ2-5; D not certain. Germline CDR1 reads SGHDT; CDR2 reads YYEEEE. Between the trimmed V and J ends, which lost 0 bases and 5 bases, there was a span of 8 bases. The CDR3 totals 13 residues.

The V and J genes are TRBV5-4 and TRBJ1-2; TRBD1 agrees at 8 bases. The germline gives CDR1 SGHNT, CDR2 YYREEE (reference sequence). The CDR3 extends over 14 amino acids. With V trimmed by 2 bases and J by 4 bases, 4 bases remained unmatched. In DNA, the CDR3 is TGTGCCAGCAGCTTTCAGGGGGCTTCCTATGGCTACACCTTC. This sequence encodes CASSFQGASYGYTF. Full variable domain (missing parts from reference TRBV5-4 and TRBJ1-2): ETGVTQSPTHLIKTRGQQVTLRCSSQSGHNTVSWYQQALGQGPQFIFQYYREEENGRGNFPPRFSGLQFPNYSSELNVNALELDDSALYLCASSFQGASYGYTFGSGTRLTVV.

The V call is TRBV7-6, the J call TRBJ2-3; D is perhaps TRBD2 (5 bases). The CDR3 spans 13 residues. Looked up from germline, CDR1 is SGHVS and CDR2 is FNYEAQ. Trimming removed 3 bases from V and 4 bases from J, with 8 bases in between. DNA of the CDR3: TGTGCCAGCAGCTTTGCGGAGGCAGATACGCAGTATTTT. This encodes CASSFAEADTQYF.

This rearrangement joins TRBV3-1 (or the pseudogene TRBV3-2) to TRBJ2-3; 10 bases are a match to TRBD2. The CDR3 consists of 16 residues. Germline-derived CDR1 and CDR2 are LGHDT and YNNKEL (reference sequence). V lost 2 bases to trimming and J lost 1 base; unmatched junction nucleotides: 3. CDR3 protein: CASSQWLAGGTDTQYF. For the CDR3, the DNA is TGTGCCAGCAGCCAATGGCTAGCGGGAGGCACAGATACGCAGTATTTT.

This clone occurred once. CDR3 bases: TGTGCCAGCAGGCAGGGGCCATATGGCTACACCTTC. It codes for CASRQGPYGYTF. The chain employs TRBV6-5 and TRBJ1-2; tentatively, D is TRBD1 (6 bases). Germline CDR1 reads MNHEY; CDR2 reads SVGAGI. Trimming shortened V by 6 bases and J by 5 bases, and 10 bases separated the two germline ends. This CDR3 spans 12 amino acids.

The chain employs TRBV3-1 (or the pseudogene TRBV3-2) and TRBJ2-1; 7 bases are a match to TRBD1. V lost 2 bases to trimming and J lost 0 bases; unmatched junction nucleotides: 10. The CDR3 is 18 amino acids. Germline CDR1 and CDR2: LGHDT and YNNKEL (reference sequence). The CDR3 nucleotides read TGTGCCAGCAGCCAAAGAACAAGGGGGCGAAGCTCCTACAATGAGCAGTTCTTC. Protein sequence: CASSQRTRGRSSYNEQFF.

J is TRBJ2-2 and V is TRBV28, with D possibly called TRBD1 or TRBD2 (5 bases each). The CDR3 totals 15 residues. Trimming removed 6 bases at V and 4 bases at J, with 15 bases between. The germline gives CDR1 MDHEN, CDR2 SYDVKM. The CDR3 DNA sequence: TGTGCCAGCAGCCGAGGGGTTAGGGGCACCGGGGAGCTGTTTTTT. Its translation: CASSRGVRGTGELFF.

This chain joins TRBV5-6 and TRBJ2-3, with 12 positions matching TRBD2. CDR1 SGHDT and CDR2 YYEEEE come from the germline V gene. The CDR3 runs 17 residues. V was pared by 2 bases and J by 7 bases, with 11 bases of the junction left unmatched. Here the CDR3 DNA reads TGTGCCAGCAGCTTTGGGGGGACTAGCGGGTACTTAAATACGCAGTATTTT. Encoded protein: CASSFGGTSGYLNTQYF.

The J gene is TRBJ2-7, the V gene TRBV6-5; tentatively, D is TRBD1 (6 bases). The V gene's germline CDR1 is MNHEY and CDR2 SVGAGI. The length of the CDR3 is 14 residues. With 6 bases removed from V and 5 bases from J, the gap between germline ends came to 17 bases. CDR3 residues: CASSLTSDSHEQYF. The CDR3, as DNA: TGTGCCAGCAGCCTAACATCGGACAGCCACGAGCAGTACTTC.

The chain links TRBV18 to TRBJ1-2; 7 bases map to TRBD1. The germline V gene has CDR1 KGHSH and CDR2 LQKENI. Trimming at V came to 2 bases and at J to 8 bases, leaving 5 bases not matched to a gene. The CDR3 covers 13 residues. The chain's CDR3 is CASSPEEGAGYTF. CDR3 DNA: TGTGCCAGCTCACCAGAAGAGGGGGCAGGCTACACCTTC. The entire variable domain, with the rest obtained from reference TRBV18 and TRBJ1-2, is as follows: NAGVMQNPRHLVRRRGQEARLRCSPMKGHSHVYWYRQLPEEGLKFMVYLQKENIIDESGMPKERFSAEFPKEGPSILRIQQVVRGDSAAYFCASSPEEGAGYTFGSGTRLTVV.

This CDR3 is CASSLTDRVAGELFF. The CDR3 DNA follows: TGTGCCAGCAGCTTAACGGACAGGGTAGCCGGGGAGCTGTTTTTT. The V call is TRBV7-3, the J call TRBJ2-2; TRBD1 matches at 8 bases. Germline trimming cut 0 bases from V and 6 bases from J; bases unmatched to any gene: 3. The CDR3 loop spans 15 amino acids. Germline V gene sequence: CDR1 SGHTA, CDR2 FQGTGA. Full variable domain (remainder filled in from reference TRBV7-3 and TRBJ2-2): GAGVSQTPSNKVTEKGKYVELRCDPISGHTALYWYRQSLGQGPEFLIYFQGTGAADDSGLPNDRFFAVRPEGSVSTLKIQRTERGDSAVYLCASSLTDRVAGELFFGEGSRLTVL.

The chain couples TRBV10-3 to TRBJ1-3; 12 bases align to TRBD1. The CDR3 covers 21 residues. Germline loops: CDR1 ENHRY, CDR2 SYGVKD. After removal of 3 bases from V and 8 bases from J, the junction contained 23 bases not matched to a gene. CDR3 region: CAISDPVKGQGALFPTDTIYF. CDR3 sequence (DNA): TGTGCCATCAGTGACCCCGTAAAGGGACAGGGGGCCTTATTCCCAACGGACACCATATATTTT.

The chain joins TRBV5-4 to TRBJ2-1; 8 positions match TRBD2. This CDR3 has 14 residues. After removal of 4 bases from V and 8 bases from J, the junction contained 8 bases not matched to a gene. The germline CDR1 and CDR2 sequences are SGHNT and YYREEE (reference sequence). This CDR3 is CASSKLAVIHEQFF. CDR3 in DNA: TGTGCCAGCAGCAAACTAGCGGTAATCCATGAGCAGTTCTTC. The whole variable domain, filled in from reference TRBV5-4 and TRBJ2-1, reads ETGVTQSPTHLIKTRGQQVTLRCSSQSGHNTVSWYQQALGQGPQFIFQYYREEENGRGNFPPRFSGLQFPNYSSELNVNALELDDSALYLCASSKLAVIHEQFFGPGTRLTVL.

The chain has TRBV7-9 and TRBJ2-6; possible D gene TRBD2, 6 bases. Germline assignment: CDR1 SEHNR and CDR2 FQNEAQ (reference sequence). The length of the CDR3 is 12 residues. The CDR3 nucleotides read TGTGTGGGGGGCTCTGGGGCCAACGTCCTGACTTTC. The encoded protein is CVGGSGANVLTF.

The CDR3 nucleotides read TGTGCCAGTAGTATAGGGGAAGGGACTGAAGCTTTCTTT. Protein sequence: CASSIGEGTEAFF. This chain connects TRBV19 to TRBJ1-1; no clear D gene. The V gene's germline CDR1 is LNHDA and CDR2 SQIVND (reference sequence). The ends were cut back, 1 base at V and 5 bases at J, with 8 bases in the middle. The CDR3 runs 13 residues.

This chain links TRBV2 with TRBJ2-3, with D tentatively TRBD2 (6 bases). CDR1 and CDR2 from the germline V gene are SNHLY and FYNNEI. This CDR3 contains 13 residues. V was pared by 4 bases and J by 3 bases, with 8 bases between. DNA for the CDR3: TGTGCCAGCAGTGCGGGAGAGACAGATACGCAGTATTTT. This translates into CASSAGETDTQYF.

The rearrangement uses TRBV28 and TRBJ1-5; TRBD1 might be the D (6 bases). CDR1 and CDR2 from the germline V gene are MDHEN and SYDVKM. V was clipped by 6 bases and J by 2 bases, with 17 bases between them. This CDR3 contains 16 residues. The CDR3 nucleotides read TGTGCCAGCAGAAAGATGGGGGGCGGGGGCAATCAGCCCCAGCATTTT. Encoded protein: CASRKMGGGGNQPQHF.

This clone came up a few times. The chain is built from TRBV5-1 and TRBJ2-1; D possibly corresponds to TRBD2 (6 bases). Germline V lookup: CDR1 SGHRS, CDR2 YFSETQ. The length of the CDR3 is 16 residues. Trimming left V 0 bases short and J 6 bases short, with 16 bases between. CDR3 sequence: CASSLDSGGIINEQFF. CDR3 nucleotides: TGCGCCAGCAGCTTGGATTCTGGAGGGATCATCAATGAGCAGTTCTTC.

This clone was detected only once. The rearrangement joins TRBV24-1 to TRBJ2-7; the match to TRBD2 covers 10 bases. CDR3 size: 15 residues. The germline gives CDR1 KGHDR, CDR2 SFDVKD. V was pared by 4 bases and J by 4 bases, with 6 bases of the junction left unmatched. The CDR3 coding sequence is TGTGCCACCAGTGAAGGGCTAGCGGGAGCTTACGAGCAGTACTTC. It yields the protein CATSEGLAGAYEQYF.

The V and J genes are TRBV12-5 and TRBJ2-1, with TRBD2 matching 8 bases. Per the germline V gene, CDR1 is LGHNT and CDR2 is FRNRAP. V shed 2 bases and J 12 bases; nucleotides not matched to a gene: 6. The CDR3 loop spans 13 amino acids. CDR3: CASGLTSGGRQFF. The CDR3 coding sequence is TGTGCTAGTGGTTTGACTAGCGGAGGGCGGCAGTTCTTC.

The rearrangement links TRBV2 to TRBJ2-7; 7 bases map to TRBD2. Trimming took 8 bases from V and 0 from J; bases not matched to a gene: 10. In germline, CDR1 is SNHLY, CDR2 FYNNEI. The CDR3 loop spans 15 amino acids. Here the CDR3 reads CASCLGGSSSYEQYF. CDR3 nucleotide sequence: TGTGCCAGCTGCCTTGGCGGGAGCAGCTCCTACGAGCAGTACTTC.

The rearrangement uses TRBV12-3 or TRBV12-4 and TRBJ2-1; D not certain. With 6 bases removed from V and 8 bases from J, the gap between germline ends came to 14 bases. This CDR3 is 13 amino acids long. In DNA form, the CDR3 reads TGTGCCAGCAGCAGAAGGGTAAGCGATGAGCAGTTCTTC. Amino acid sequence: CASSRRVSDEQFF.

The chain couples TRBV5-1 to TRBJ2-1; tentative D call: TRBD2 (6 bases). The germline gives CDR1 SGHRS, CDR2 YFSETQ. CDR3 length: 18 residues. Trimming took 1 base from V and 0 from J, leaving 17 bases between them. CDR3 region: CASSLFVRGRSSYNEQFF. The CDR3 nucleotides read TGCGCCAGCAGCTTGTTTGTACGTGGGAGGAGCTCCTACAATGAGCAGTTCTTC.